One and the same sample provided the 27 T cell receptor beta chains below, sequenced in a study of CD8 T cells in Susac syndrome. RNA, at 0.5 to 1 ug, was reverse transcribed with random hexamers. TCRdb ran MiXCR on the immunoSEQ multiplex PCR reads and lists one entry per CDR3 protein. The table shows under 200,000 distinct CDR3 sequences, with approximately 96% occurring only once. Sequenced: CD8+ T cells from PBMCs. The receptors stem from a human donor with multiple sclerosis.

The chain combines TRBV27 with TRBJ2-5, with D possibly being TRBD1 or TRBD2 (6 bases each). V lost 1 base to trimming and J lost 4 bases, with 19 bases between them. This CDR3 is 17 amino acids long. Germline lookup yields CDR1 MNHEY and CDR2 SMNVEV (reference sequence). CDR3: CASSLFRGGWGGETQYF. CDR3 nucleotides: TGTGCCAGCAGTTTATTCAGGGGCGGCTGGGGAGGAGAGACCCAGTACTTC.

V and J are TRBV15 and TRBJ1-5; D might be TRBD1 (6 bases). CDR1 is LNHNV, CDR2 YYDKDF, per germline (reference sequence). The CDR3 is 15 amino acids. Trimming took 5 bases from V and 0 from J, leaving 11 bases between them. CDR3 loop: CATSVGGYSNQPQHF. CDR3 nucleotides: TGTGCCACCAGCGTAGGGGGATATAGCAATCAGCCCCAGCATTTT.

The rearrangement joins TRBV11-2 to TRBJ2-7; D is uncertain. V was pared by 5 bases and J by 0 bases, with 17 bases between. CDR3 length equals 16 residues. Germline assignment: CDR1 SGHAT and CDR2 FQNNGV. Written as DNA, the CDR3 is TGTGCCAGCAGCCACCGCCCGTACAGAGCCTCCTACGAGCAGTACTTC. Its protein product is CASSHRPYRASYEQYF.

This chain joins TRBV28 and TRBJ2-4; 8 positions agree with TRBD1. Losses at the gene ends were 6 bases for V and 2 bases for J; bases not matched to a gene: 9. Germline V CDR1 and CDR2: MDHEN, SYDVKM. The CDR3 sequence is 16 residues long. In DNA form, the CDR3 reads TGTGCCAGCAGGCGTCCAGGGGGCGCGCCCAAAAACATTCAGTACTTC. Amino acid sequence: CASRRPGGAPKNIQYF.

The V gene is TRBV10-3, the J gene TRBJ2-2; possibly TRBD2 for D (5 bases). This CDR3 comprises 14 residues. The germline V and J ends were trimmed by 10 bases and 1 base, with 13 bases remaining between them. CDR1 is ENHRY, CDR2 SYGVKD, per germline. Here the CDR3 reads CATASGLNTGELFF. In DNA form, the CDR3 reads TGTGCCACCGCATCTGGACTGAACACCGGGGAGCTGTTTTTT.

The J gene is TRBJ2-7, the V gene TRBV20-1, with D possibly matching TRBD1 (6 bases). The CDR3 consists of 13 residues. Trimming removed 4 bases from V and 0 bases from J, with 10 bases in between. Germline CDR1 is DFQATT and CDR2 is SNEGSKA (reference sequence). Here the CDR3 DNA reads TGCAGTGCTACGGGGACACTCTCCTACGAGCAGTACTTC. This codes for CSATGTLSYEQYF.

This chain joins TRBV9 and TRBJ2-7; D unresolved. The length of the CDR3 is 14 residues. Germline V gene data show CDR1 as SGDLS and CDR2 as YYNGEE. V was pared by 4 bases and J by 5 bases, with 16 bases between. The CDR3 protein is CASSPTGSPDEQYF. The CDR3 DNA sequence: TGTGCCAGCAGCCCTACTGGCTCCCCCGACGAGCAGTACTTC.

This chain joins TRBV5-1 and TRBJ1-2; D gene uncertain. Germline CDR1 SGHRS, CDR2 YFSETQ. There are 17 residues in the CDR3. Trimming removed 3 bases at V and 3 bases at J, with 21 bases between. The CDR3 reads CASSSDTNGPLDYGYTF. The CDR3 region has the DNA TGCGCCAGCAGCTCCGACACAAACGGACCTCTCGACTATGGCTACACCTTC.

The rearrangement links TRBV3-1 to TRBJ2-1; perhaps TRBD1 as D (5 bases). Trimming removed 6 bases at V and 10 bases at J, with 16 bases between. From germline, CDR1 is LGHDT and CDR2 YNNKEL (reference sequence). This CDR3 region has 13 residues. The CDR3 bases are TGTGCCAGCAGGATGGGGCAGGGTGACGAGCAGTTCTTC. This translates into CASRMGQGDEQFF.

V and J are TRBV30 and TRBJ2-7, with TRBD2 matching 8 bases. The V and J ends lost 3 bases and 3 bases, in that order; junction bases with no gene match: 1. Per germline, CDR1 GTSNPN and CDR2 SVGIG (reference sequence). The CDR3 runs to 12 residues. CDR3 amino acids: CAWSAGGYEQYF. CDR3 sequence (DNA): TGTGCCTGGAGCGCGGGGGGCTACGAGCAGTACTTC.

The rearrangement joins TRBV9 to TRBJ1-2, with D maybe TRBD1 (6 bases). Trimming pared 3 bases from V and 6 bases from J, leaving 18 bases between. CDR3 length equals 15 residues. Germline V gene lookup returns CDR1 SGDLS and CDR2 YYNGEE. CDR3 protein: CASSAGGGLVNGYTF. In DNA form, the CDR3 reads TGTGCCAGCAGCGCGGGCGGGGGGCTGGTTAATGGCTACACCTTC.

In its sample, this clonotype was seen once. The chain uses TRBV9 and TRBJ2-1; D ambiguous. Trimming took off 0 bases at V and 7 bases at J, with 8 bases between the two ends. The CDR3 runs to 13 residues. Germline CDR1 is SGDLS and CDR2 is YYNGEE. The DNA for the CDR3 is TGTGCCAGCAGCGTAGGAGGTGTTAATGAGCAGTTCTTC. Translating it yields CASSVGGVNEQFF.

CDR3 sequence (DNA): TGTGCCAGCAGTTATACTAGCGGGGACCTTGTATCCTACGAGCAGTACTTC. Translation: CASSYTSGDLVSYEQYF. The chain employs TRBV6-5 and TRBJ2-7, with 10 bases fitting TRBD2. The CDR3 consists of 17 residues. Trimming cost V 3 bases and J 1 base; bases outside gene matches: 9. Germline CDR1 is MNHEY and CDR2 is SVGAGI.

This clonotype came up once. The chain combines TRBV7-9 with TRBJ2-2, with 7 bases that match TRBD2. The CDR3 is 16 amino acids. Per germline, CDR1 SEHNR and CDR2 FQNEAQ (reference sequence). Trimming took 5 bases from V and 1 from J; bases not matched to a gene: 7. CDR3: CASSPTGRENTGELFF. The CDR3 DNA reads TGTGCCAGCAGCCCCACTGGGAGGGAGAACACCGGGGAGCTGTTTTTT.

J is TRBJ1-5 and V is TRBV3-1; D is uncertain. V lost 0 bases, J lost 0 bases, and 6 bases lay in between. CDR1 and CDR2 (germline): LGHDT, YNNKEL (reference sequence). The CDR3 loop spans 15 amino acids. CDR3 nucleotides: TGTGCCAGCAGCCAAGATGCTTATAGCAATCAGCCCCAGCATTTT. Translated: CASSQDAYSNQPQHF.

The chain couples TRBV27 to TRBJ1-1; D remains unclear. Germline values: CDR1 MNHEY, CDR2 SMNVEV (reference sequence). Trimming shortened V by 0 bases and J by 1 base, and 6 bases separated the two germline ends. This CDR3 is built from 14 residues. CDR3 loop: CASSLSAWNTEAFF. The DNA of the CDR3 is TGTGCCAGCAGTTTATCTGCCTGGAACACTGAAGCTTTCTTT.

The chain is built from TRBV28 and TRBJ2-7, with 8 bases that match TRBD1. Trimming at V came to 7 bases and at J to 3 bases, leaving 8 bases not matched to a gene. Germline CDR1 reads MDHEN; CDR2 reads SYDVKM. CDR3 length equals 14 residues. Here the CDR3 DNA reads TGTGCCAGCACCCTCGCAGGGGGCAGCTACGAGCAGTACTTC. Encoded protein: CASTLAGGSYEQYF. The full variable domain, its missing parts supplied by reference TRBV28 and TRBJ2-7, is DVKVTQSSRYLVKRTGEKVFLECVQDMDHENMFWYRQDPGLGLRLIYFSYDVKMKEKGDIPEGYSVSREKKERFSLILESASTNQTSMYLCASTLAGGSYEQYFGPGTRLTVT.

V gene TRBV20-1 combines with J gene TRBJ2-5, with 8 bases lining up with TRBD1. The CDR3 loop spans 17 amino acids. Germline-derived CDR1 and CDR2 are DFQATT and SNEGSKA (reference sequence). The trim removed 0 bases at V and 5 bases at J, leaving 14 bases unmatched. The CDR3 DNA reads TGCAGTGCTAGAGATAGTGGCGGGACAGGCCTGTCGGAGACCCAGTACTTC. Amino acid sequence: CSARDSGGTGLSETQYF.

The chain carries TRBV27 and TRBJ2-7; TRBD2 might be the D (6 bases). CDR1 MNHEY and CDR2 SMNVEV come from the germline V gene (reference sequence). V was clipped by 1 base and J by 2 bases, with 12 bases between them. The CDR3 contains 15 residues. CDR3 in DNA: TGTGCCAGCAGTTTATACCGGGAGTCCCCCTACGAGCAGTACTTC. Protein sequence: CASSLYRESPYEQYF.

V and J are TRBV6-2 or TRBV6-3 and TRBJ1-2; 7 nucleotides match TRBD1. Per germline, CDR1 MNHEY and CDR2 SVGEGT. Germline trimming cut 4 bases from V and 4 bases from J; bases unmatched to any gene: 6. The CDR3 is 14 residues long. The CDR3 DNA reads TGTGCCAGCAGTTCCAGCAGGGGGACCTATGGCTACACCTTC. Amino acids: CASSSSRGTYGYTF.

The rearrangement links TRBV20-1 to TRBJ2-1, with D perhaps matching TRBD2 (6 bases). The CDR3 has 14 residues. CDR1 is DFQATT and CDR2 is SNEGSKA in the germline V gene (reference sequence). Between the trimmed V and J ends, which lost 2 bases and 10 bases, there was a span of 18 bases. The CDR3 spells CSARSAGTLLEQFF. The CDR3 DNA follows: TGCAGTGCTAGATCCGCGGGAACGTTGCTCGAGCAGTTCTTC.

This chain uses TRBV20-1 with TRBJ1-1; 8 nucleotides match TRBD1. CDR1 DFQATT and CDR2 SNEGSKA come from the germline V gene (reference sequence). The V and J ends lost 1 base and 2 bases, in that order; junction bases with no gene match: 6. CDR3 length: 15 residues. The CDR3 DNA sequence: TGCAGTGCTAGAGGCCTTCAGGGGGCAAACACTGAAGCTTTCTTT. Amino acids: CSARGLQGANTEAFF.

The gene calls are TRBV27 and TRBJ2-7; D is possibly TRBD1 (7 bases). Germline CDR1 MNHEY, CDR2 SMNVEV (reference sequence). The CDR3 consists of 15 residues. The V end lost 3 bases, the J end lost 2 bases, and 14 bases lay between the germline ends. The CDR3 coding sequence is TGTGCCAGCAGTTTCTTCCAGGGGGGAACCTACGAGCAGTACTTC. Translating it yields CASSFFQGGTYEQYF.

The chain uses TRBV19 and TRBJ1-5, with TRBD1 as a possible D gene (5 bases). The CDR3 contains 13 residues. The V gene's germline CDR1 is LNHDA and CDR2 SQIVND (reference sequence). Trimming shortened V by 11 bases and J by 2 bases, and 13 bases separated the two germline ends. CDR3 bases: TGTGCCTCGGGACCTGGGGGCAATCAGCCCCAGCATTTT. This sequence encodes CASGPGGNQPQHF.

The rearrangement uses TRBV28 and TRBJ2-3; D is unclear. The CDR3 loop spans 17 amino acids. Germline V gene data show CDR1 as MDHEN and CDR2 as SYDVKM. Trimming left V 6 bases short and J 0 bases short, with 19 bases between. The CDR3 region is CASRDLIILNSTDTQYF. The CDR3 DNA reads as TGTGCCAGCAGGGACCTAATCATCCTTAATAGCACAGATACGCAGTATTTT.

This chain uses TRBV20-1 with TRBJ2-2; 14 bases are a match to TRBD2. V trimming: 2 bases; J trimming: 6 bases; junction bases outside the gene matches: 11. CDR3 size: 18 residues. Germline V gene data show CDR1 as DFQATT and CDR2 as SNEGSKA (reference sequence). Here the CDR3 DNA reads TGCAGTGCTAGATCACTTGGGACTAGCGGGAGTACTGCCGGGGAGCTGTTTTTT. This translates into CSARSLGTSGSTAGELFF.

This chain links TRBV6-1 with TRBJ2-2; 8 bases map to TRBD1. This CDR3 is built from 17 residues. Germline V CDR1 and CDR2: MNHNS, SASEGT. With V trimmed by 10 bases and J by 4 bases, 17 bases remained unmatched. DNA of the CDR3: TGTGCCATCTACCATACCCGGGACAGGATTTTCACCGGGGAGCTGTTTTTT. Translating it yields CAIYHTRDRIFTGELFF.